The 4 T cell receptor beta chains presented below share a single source sample, sequenced in a study of blood T cell repertoires in COVID-19. Profiling relied on immunoSEQ multiplex PCR, and the TCRdb table lists in-frame clones only, not all of them. The sample has over 200,000 clones; 80% to 90% are singletons. Sequenced material: PBMCs or T cells enriched from blood (not recorded which). The receptors stem from a woman younger than 45 who had been exposed to COVID-19.

This clone has only one observation. This chain uses TRBV27 with TRBJ1-2; possible D gene TRBD1, 5 bases. Germline-derived CDR1 and CDR2 are MNHEY and SMNVEV (reference sequence). The CDR3 totals 12 residues. Trimming removed 3 bases from V and 6 bases from J, with 8 bases in between. This CDR3 is CASSLPGHGYTF. CDR3 in DNA: TGTGCCAGCAGTTTGCCAGGGCATGGCTACACCTTC.

The rearrangement uses TRBV29-1 and TRBJ2-7, with unresolved D. This CDR3 contains 12 residues. Looked up from germline, CDR1 is SQVTM and CDR2 is ANQGSEA. V dropped 0 bases and J dropped 3 bases, with 6 bases sitting between them. CDR3 in amino acids: CSVEDAGYEQYF. Written as DNA, the CDR3 is TGCAGCGTTGAAGATGCCGGCTACGAGCAGTACTTC.

J is TRBJ2-7 and V is TRBV27, with a possible D match to TRBD2 (5 bases). This CDR3 has 14 amino acids. V was cut by 1 base and J by 3 bases, with 10 bases left in between. Germline V gene lookup returns CDR1 MNHEY and CDR2 SMNVEV (reference sequence). CDR3 sequence reads: CASSLYEGSYEQYF. The CDR3 region has the DNA TGTGCCAGCAGTTTATACGAGGGAAGCTACGAGCAGTACTTC.

The V gene is TRBV6-5, the J gene TRBJ1-2, with D perhaps matching TRBD1 (5 bases). This CDR3 contains 13 residues. V dropped 6 bases and J dropped 7 bases, with 15 bases sitting between them. Germline CDR1 and CDR2: MNHEY and SVGAGI. CDR3 DNA sequence: TGTGCCAGCAGCCCCCACTTTCAGGGTGGCTACACCTTC. Encoded protein: CASSPHFQGGYTF.